This T cell receptor (beta chain) was recovered during a study of CD8+ T cells in alopecia areata. As the sequencing template, cDNA was produced by extracting RNA and reverse transcribing it. Sequenced by immunoSEQ multiplex PCR; TCRdb stores in-frame clones only, minus some. In the table there are roughly 150,000 clones, roughly 48% of which are singletons. On this clone: Its specificity is unknown.

Points from the study as a whole: Scalp sequencing also captures normal skin's resident alphabeta T cells.

Trimming took off 3 bases at V and 0 bases at J, with 9 bases between the two ends. The germline V gene has CDR1 SGHDT and CDR2 YYEEEE. The CDR3 loop spans 14 amino acids. Samples from alopecia areata patients were lesional scalp punch biopsies and peripheral blood. A FACSAria was used to sort CD4+ and CD8+ T cells. These cells came from PBMCs. The V gene is TRBV5-6, the J gene TRBJ1-1; D is perhaps TRBD1 (5 bases). The sequence derives from a human donor with alopecia areata. Source material: CD4+ T cells sorted from blood. Written as DNA, the CDR3 is TGTGCCAGCAGCTCCAGGGTGGTGAACACTGAAGCTTTCTTT. Its protein product is CASSSRVVNTEAFF.